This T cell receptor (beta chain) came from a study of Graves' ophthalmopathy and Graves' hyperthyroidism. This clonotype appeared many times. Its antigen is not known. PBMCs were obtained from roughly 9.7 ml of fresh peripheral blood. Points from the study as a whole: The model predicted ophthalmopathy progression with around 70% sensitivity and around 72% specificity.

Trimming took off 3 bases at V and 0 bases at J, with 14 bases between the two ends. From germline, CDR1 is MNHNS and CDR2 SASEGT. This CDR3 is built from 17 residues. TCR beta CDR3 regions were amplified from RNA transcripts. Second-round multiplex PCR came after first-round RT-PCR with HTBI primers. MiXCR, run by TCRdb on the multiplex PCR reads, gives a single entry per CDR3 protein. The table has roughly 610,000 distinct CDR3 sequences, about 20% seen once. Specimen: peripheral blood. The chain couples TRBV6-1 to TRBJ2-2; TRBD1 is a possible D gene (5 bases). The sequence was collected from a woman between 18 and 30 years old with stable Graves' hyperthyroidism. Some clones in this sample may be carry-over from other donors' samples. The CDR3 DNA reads TGTGCCAGCAGTGAGAAAGCAGGGTTCGCGAACACCGGGGAGCTGTTTTTT. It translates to CASSEKAGFANTGELFF.